This T cell receptor beta chain was retrieved from a study of T cell responses to AZD1222 COVID-19 vaccine. General study findings and limits: White British donors predominated, females outnumbered males, and clonal diversity was possibly underestimated. Only a handful of individuals given AZD1222 were seropositive at baseline.

This clone has just one count. Its antigen is still unknown. Produced via immunoSEQ multiplex PCR; TCRdb's table is partial and in-frame only. Here the sample spans around 130,000 clones, over 85% being singletons. Trimming took off 1 base at V and 6 bases at J, with 9 bases between the two ends. Germline lookup yields CDR1 MDHEN and CDR2 SYDVKM. This CDR3 has 13 amino acids. The sequenced sample was peripheral blood, obtained on day 0 of AZD1222 vaccination. This clonotype originated in an adult in good health. The chain combines TRBV28 with TRBJ1-2; D gene unclear. CDR3 residues: CASSLSGSHGYTF. CDR3 in DNA: TGTGCCAGCAGTTTATCGGGGTCTCATGGCTACACCTTC.